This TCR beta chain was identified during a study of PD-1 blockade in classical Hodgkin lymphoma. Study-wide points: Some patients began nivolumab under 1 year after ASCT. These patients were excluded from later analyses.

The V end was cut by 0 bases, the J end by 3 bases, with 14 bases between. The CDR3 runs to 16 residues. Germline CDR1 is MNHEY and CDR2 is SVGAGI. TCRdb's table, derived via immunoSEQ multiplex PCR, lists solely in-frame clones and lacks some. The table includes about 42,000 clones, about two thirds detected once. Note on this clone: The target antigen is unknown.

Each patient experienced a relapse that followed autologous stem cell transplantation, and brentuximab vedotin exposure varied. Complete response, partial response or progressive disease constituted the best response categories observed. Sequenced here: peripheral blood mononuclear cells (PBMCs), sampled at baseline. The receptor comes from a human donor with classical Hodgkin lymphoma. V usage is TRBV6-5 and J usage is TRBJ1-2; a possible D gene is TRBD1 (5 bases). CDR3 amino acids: CASSYSTTKGDYGYTF. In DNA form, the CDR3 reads TGTGCCAGCAGTTACTCGACTACGAAAGGGGACTATGGCTACACCTTC.